The 17 T cell receptor beta chains in this list originate from one sample, sequenced in a study of T-cell reconstitution after alpha-beta-depleted transplantation in children. Unique molecular identifiers were incorporated when the TCRbeta library was constructed. Via MiXCR, TCRdb re-called the PCR reads, giving one row per CDR3 protein. The sample consists of 600,000 to 700,000 distinct CDR3 sequences, around 16% of them appearing once. The input for sequencing was PBMCs from the stem cell graft donor, taken from the stem cell graft. These receptors were obtained from a human donor who donated a stem cell graft to a child with acute myeloid leukemia.

The table lists this clonotype with a few counts. The chain carries TRBV5-6 and TRBJ2-7; weak D call: TRBD2 (6 bases). V was cut by 4 bases and J by 6 bases, with 17 bases left in between. CDR1 SGHDT and CDR2 YYEEEE come from the germline V gene. The CDR3 extends over 14 amino acids. CDR3 protein: CASSLGTGISEQYV. The CDR3 DNA follows: TGTGCCAGCAGCCTCGGGACTGGGATTAGCGAGCAGTACGTC.

The chain recombines TRBV24-1 with TRBJ2-1; 7 bases are shared with TRBD1. Trimming removed 2 bases from V and 3 bases from J; junction bases left unmatched: 6. The CDR3 has 16 residues. Germline CDR1 is KGHDR and CDR2 is SFDVKD. The DNA for the CDR3 is TGTGCCACCAGTGATTCCGGGACAGACGTCTACAATGAGCAGTTCTTC. Protein sequence: CATSDSGTDVYNEQFF.

This clonotype was recorded a few times. The CDR3 is CASRTGGAVNTEAFF. The CDR3 DNA follows: TGTGCCAGCAGGACAGGGGGGGCAGTGAACACTGAAGCTTTCTTT. The rearrangement links TRBV27 to TRBJ1-1; 9 bases fit TRBD1. Germline assignment: CDR1 MNHEY and CDR2 SMNVEV (reference sequence). The J segment lost 0 bases and the V segment lost 6 bases, leaving 5 bases of the junction unmatched. The CDR3 has 15 amino acids.

This clonotype was seen a handful of times. The V and J genes are TRBV15 and TRBJ2-3, with 7 nucleotides matching TRBD1. CDR3 length: 16 amino acids. CDR1 LNHNV and CDR2 YYDKDF come from the germline V gene (reference sequence). The junction had 9 bases not matched to a gene; V was cut back by 2 bases and J by 4 bases. This CDR3 reads CATSRSGQEGADTQYF. The CDR3 DNA reads as TGTGCCACCAGCAGAAGTGGACAGGAAGGGGCAGATACGCAGTATTTT.

This clonotype has a handful of counts. The V and J genes are TRBV18 and TRBJ2-5; D call uncertain. V was cut by 3 bases and J by 2 bases, with 7 bases left in between. Per germline, CDR1 KGHSH and CDR2 LQKENI. CDR3 length: 13 residues. The CDR3 loop is CASSPQKQETQYF. CDR3 coding DNA: TGTGCCAGCTCACCCCAGAAGCAAGAGACCCAGTACTTC.

The table lists this clonotype with a few counts. The V and J genes are TRBV12-3 or TRBV12-4 and TRBJ1-2; D might be TRBD1 (5 bases). The CDR3 is 13 residues long. Trimming took 0 bases from V and 8 from J, leaving 10 bases between them. The CDR3 loop is CASSLAGAEGYTF. As DNA, the CDR3 is TGTGCCAGCAGTTTAGCAGGGGCGGAAGGCTACACCTTC.

This clonotype was recorded at least ten times. V usage is TRBV15 and J usage is TRBJ2-1; no definite D call. V lost 1 base and J lost 5, with 15 bases in between. The length of the CDR3 is 16 residues. The germline CDR1 and CDR2 sequences are LNHNV and YYDKDF (reference sequence). The CDR3 DNA is TGTGCCACCAGCAGAGTACCCGGGTTCCTCGACAATGAGCAGTTCTTC. This encodes CATSRVPGFLDNEQFF.

At least ten counts were recorded for this clonotype. The V and J genes are TRBV20-1 and TRBJ1-2, with D hard to call. The germline V gene has CDR1 DFQATT and CDR2 SNEGSKA (reference sequence). The CDR3 has 13 residues. The germline V and J ends were trimmed by 0 bases and 2 bases, with 7 bases remaining between them. The CDR3 nucleotides read TGCAGTGCTAGAGATCGCCAGAACTATGGCTACACCTTC. It yields the protein CSARDRQNYGYTF.

In its sample, this clonotype was seen many times. This rearrangement joins TRBV20-1 to TRBJ2-3; D is undetermined. Germline V lookup: CDR1 DFQATT, CDR2 SNEGSKA (reference sequence). CDR3 length equals 13 residues. The ends were cut back, 3 bases at V and 5 bases at J, with 12 bases in the middle. CDR3 sequence: CSASSQIGDTQYF. The CDR3 coding sequence is TGCAGTGCTAGTTCCCAGATTGGAGATACGCAGTATTTT.

This chain links TRBV6-1 with TRBJ1-2; TRBD1 matches at 9 bases. CDR1 and CDR2 (germline): MNHNS, SASEGT. Germline trimming cut 6 bases from V and 7 bases from J; bases unmatched to any gene: 6. This CDR3 spans 13 amino acids. The CDR3 DNA follows: TGTGCCAGCAGCCGGACAGGGGCGGTTGGCTACACCTTC. Encoded protein: CASSRTGAVGYTF.

This clonotype was picked up many times. The chain combines TRBV29-1 with TRBJ2-7, with D uncertain. The CDR3 is made up of 13 amino acids. From germline, CDR1 is SQVTM and CDR2 ANQGSEA. The V end lost 0 bases, the J end lost 9 bases, and 15 bases lay between the germline ends. CDR3 in DNA: TGCAGCGTTGAAGAGAACAGCCAATCCGGGCAGTACTTC. Translation: CSVEENSQSGQYF.

This clonotype was picked up many times. This sequence joins TRBV6-1 and TRBJ1-3; a possible D gene is TRBD1 (6 bases). Germline lookup yields CDR1 MNHNS and CDR2 SASEGT. CDR3 length: 15 amino acids. With 5 bases removed from V and 4 bases from J, the gap between germline ends came to 15 bases. CDR3 DNA sequence: TGTGCCAGCAGTCTCGGGGGGGCGCGGGGAAACACCATATATTTT. Its translation: CASSLGGARGNTIYF.

This clonotype was seen at least ten times. V usage is TRBV6-5 and J usage is TRBJ2-1; TRBD1 matches at 11 bases. The V gene end was trimmed by 0 bases and the J gene end by 8 bases; junction bases not matched to a gene: 3. There are 15 residues in the CDR3. Per germline, CDR1 MNHEY and CDR2 SVGAGI. CDR3 residues: CASSYSGTGGDEQFF. DNA for the CDR3: TGTGCCAGCAGTTACTCCGGGACAGGGGGAGATGAGCAGTTCTTC.

The chain has TRBV7-2 and TRBJ1-2; D is possibly TRBD1 (6 bases). V was clipped by 8 bases and J by 4 bases, with 14 bases between them. The CDR3 totals 13 residues. The germline gives CDR1 SGHTA, CDR2 FQGNSA. DNA of the CDR3: TGTGCCAGCTCGAATCAGGGGAGCTATGGCTACACCTTC. Translating it yields CASSNQGSYGYTF.

Ten or more counts support this clonotype. This rearrangement joins TRBV9 to TRBJ2-7; 8 bases are a match to TRBD2. Germline V gives CDR1 SGDLS, CDR2 YYNGEE. The CDR3 spans 15 residues. V shed 3 bases, J shed 5 bases, and the junction held 10 bases outside the gene matches. The CDR3 loop is CASSAPGGNVHEQYF. The CDR3 DNA reads as TGTGCCAGCAGCGCCCCGGGGGGGAATGTCCACGAGCAGTACTTC.

This clonotype was counted ten times or more. V is TRBV20-1 and J is TRBJ2-5; maybe TRBD1 (7 bases). Per the germline V gene, CDR1 is DFQATT and CDR2 is SNEGSKA (reference sequence). V was clipped by 0 bases and J by 1 base, with 15 bases between them. CDR3 size: 16 residues. CDR3 in DNA: TGCAGTGCTAGAGATATGGGCAGGGGGGTCCAAGAGACCCAGTACTTC. Translating gives CSARDMGRGVQETQYF.

The chain recombines TRBV12-3 or TRBV12-4 with TRBJ2-5; the match to TRBD2 covers 10 bases. This CDR3 is 16 amino acids long. Trimming took 2 bases from V and 1 from J; bases not matched to a gene: 4. CDR3 residues: CASSLRLAGFQETQYF. CDR3 DNA sequence: TGTGCCAGCAGTTTACGACTAGCGGGTTTCCAAGAGACCCAGTACTTC.